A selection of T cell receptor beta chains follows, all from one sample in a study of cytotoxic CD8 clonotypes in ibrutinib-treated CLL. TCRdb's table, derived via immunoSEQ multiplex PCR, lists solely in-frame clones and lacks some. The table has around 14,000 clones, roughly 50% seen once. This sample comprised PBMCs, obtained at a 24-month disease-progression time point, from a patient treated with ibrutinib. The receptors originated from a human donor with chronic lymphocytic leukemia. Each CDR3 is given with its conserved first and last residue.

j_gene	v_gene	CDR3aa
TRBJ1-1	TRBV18	CASSPEGRPRTEAFF
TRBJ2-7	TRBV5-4	CASSWTGTGSSYEQYF
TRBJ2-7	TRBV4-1	CASGPTATLYEQYF
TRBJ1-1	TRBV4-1	CASSQDPGSTEAFF
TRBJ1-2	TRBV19	CASSIPGLGNYGYTF
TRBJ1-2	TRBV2	CASRGTGGFYGYTF
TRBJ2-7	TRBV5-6	CASSLGLNSLYEQYF
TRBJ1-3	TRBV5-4	CASSLNRGTSGNTIYF
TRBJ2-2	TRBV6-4	CASSEQATTGELFF
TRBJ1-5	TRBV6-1	CASWTGSYQPQHF
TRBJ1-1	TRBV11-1	CASSDGTGGPEAFF
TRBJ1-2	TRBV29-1	CSVPVADFGGYTF
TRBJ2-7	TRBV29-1	CSVPGVRGYEQYF
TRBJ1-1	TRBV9	CASSVLLTFEGNTEAFF
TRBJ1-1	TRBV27	CASSFRLGTEAFF
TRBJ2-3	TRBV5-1	CASSPPSTDTQYF
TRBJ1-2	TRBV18	CASSPVANRGNYGYTF
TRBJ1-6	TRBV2	CASSEVTEKPLHF
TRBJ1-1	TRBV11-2	CASSPMQGATEAFF
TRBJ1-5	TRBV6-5	CASRQTGARQPQHF
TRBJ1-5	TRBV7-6	CASSLGQGAYQPQHF
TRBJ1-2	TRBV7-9	CASSPLGAGYTF
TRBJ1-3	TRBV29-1	CSVSLGGTGNTIYF
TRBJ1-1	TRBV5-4	CANKGVGTEAFF
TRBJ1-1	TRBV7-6	CASSLEQGYTEAFF